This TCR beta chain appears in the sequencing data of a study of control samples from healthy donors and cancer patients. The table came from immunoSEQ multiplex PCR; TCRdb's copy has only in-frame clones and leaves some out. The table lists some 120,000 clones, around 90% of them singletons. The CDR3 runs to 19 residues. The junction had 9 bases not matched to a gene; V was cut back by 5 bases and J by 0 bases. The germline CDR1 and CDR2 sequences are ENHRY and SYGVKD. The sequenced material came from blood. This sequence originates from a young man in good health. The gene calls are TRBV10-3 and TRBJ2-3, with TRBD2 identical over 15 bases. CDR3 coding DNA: TGTGCCATCAGTCAACAGGGACTAGCGGGGGGAATTAGCACAGATACGCAGTATTTT. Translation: CAISQQGLAGGISTDTQYF.